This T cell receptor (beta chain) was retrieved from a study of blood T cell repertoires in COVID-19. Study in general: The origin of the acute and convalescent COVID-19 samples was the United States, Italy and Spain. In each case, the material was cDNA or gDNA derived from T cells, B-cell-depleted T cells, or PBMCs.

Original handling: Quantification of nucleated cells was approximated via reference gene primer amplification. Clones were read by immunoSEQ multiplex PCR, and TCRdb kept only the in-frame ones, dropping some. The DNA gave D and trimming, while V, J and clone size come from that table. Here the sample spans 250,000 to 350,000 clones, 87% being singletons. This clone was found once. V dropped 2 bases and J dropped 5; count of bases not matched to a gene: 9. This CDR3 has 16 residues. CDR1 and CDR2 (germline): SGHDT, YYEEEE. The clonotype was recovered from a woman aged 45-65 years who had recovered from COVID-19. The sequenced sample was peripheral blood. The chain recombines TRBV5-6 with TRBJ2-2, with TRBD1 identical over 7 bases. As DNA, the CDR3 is TGTGCCAGCAGCTTATATAACAGGGGTGCAACCGGGGAGCTGTTTTTT. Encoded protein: CASSLYNRGATGELFF.